One and the same sample provided the 19 T cell receptor beta chains below, sequenced in a study of cytomegalovirus exposure and HLA in healthy donors. PCR was performed using 60 Vbeta and 13 Jbeta primers. Measured with immunoSEQ multiplex PCR; TCRdb has only the in-frame clones, and not every one. The sample shows about 110,000 clones, about 68% of them seen only once. Sequencing input: PBMCs. The receptor set was obtained from a young man in good health and CMV-seropositive.

The chain joins TRBV2 to TRBJ1-1; D is unclear. The V and J ends lost 6 bases and 11 bases respectively, with 16 bases between them. The length of the CDR3 is 12 residues. Germline loops: CDR1 SNHLY, CDR2 FYNNEI. The CDR3 DNA reads TGTGCCAGCAGGGCCGGGGATCTCCGGGCTTTCTTT. It encodes CASRAGDLRAFF.

This chain links TRBV7-6 with TRBJ2-2; D is undetermined. The CDR3 spans 15 residues. Per germline, CDR1 SGHVS and CDR2 FNYEAQ. The V gene lost 5 bases and the J gene lost 4 bases, with 14 bases spanning the gap. The CDR3 coding sequence is TGTGCCAGCAGCCCCCTTATTAGTTCCACCGGGGAGCTGTTTTTT. Protein sequence: CASSPLISSTGELFF.

This clone was recorded only once. The V and J genes are TRBV5-1 and TRBJ2-5, with D perhaps matching TRBD2 (5 bases). Germline-derived CDR1 and CDR2 are SGHRS and YFSETQ. This CDR3 comprises 15 residues. V lost 0 bases to trimming and J lost 0 bases, with 9 bases between them. The CDR3 loop reads CASSLVPSYQETQYF. CDR3 nucleotides: TGCGCCAGCAGCTTGGTGCCTAGCTACCAAGAGACCCAGTACTTC.

The chain couples TRBV18 to TRBJ1-2; unclear D gene. Trimming took 4 bases from V and 8 from J, leaving 14 bases between them. The CDR3 totals 13 residues. Per the germline V gene, CDR1 is KGHSH and CDR2 is LQKENI. The chain's CDR3 is CASSLEVENGYTF. CDR3 sequence (DNA): TGTGCCAGCTCACTAGAAGTCGAGAACGGCTACACCTTC.

This sequence joins TRBV19 and TRBJ1-1; unclear D gene. Per germline, CDR1 LNHDA and CDR2 SQIVND (reference sequence). V was trimmed by 3 bases and J by 0 bases, leaving 5 bases between them. CDR3 length: 13 residues. The CDR3 here is CASSISLNTEAFF. Here the CDR3 DNA reads TGTGCCAGTAGTATCAGTCTGAACACTGAAGCTTTCTTT.

The chain uses TRBV10-1 and TRBJ1-6, with D perhaps TRBD1 (5 bases). The germline gives CDR1 WNHNN, CDR2 SYGVQD (reference sequence). The ends were cut back, 0 bases at V and 10 bases at J, with 7 bases in the middle. This CDR3 contains 13 residues. The CDR3: CASSESWGSPLHF. The CDR3 DNA follows: TGCGCCAGCAGTGAGTCTTGGGGCTCACCCCTCCACTTT.

The J gene is TRBJ2-5, the V gene TRBV7-2; 14 nucleotides agree with TRBD2. With 4 bases clipped from V and 5 bases from J, the junction kept 9 bases outside the gene matches. CDR1 is SGHTA, CDR2 FQGNSA, per germline. There are 17 residues in the CDR3. Here the CDR3 reads CASSSRLAGGLSETQYF. The DNA of the CDR3 is TGTGCCAGCAGCTCGAGACTAGCGGGGGGGCTTTCCGAGACCCAGTACTTC.

This rearrangement joins TRBV6-6 to TRBJ1-5; TRBD1 matches 8 bases. J gave up 2 bases and V 5 bases, and 2 bases lay outside the gene matches. This CDR3 has 14 residues. Germline V lookup: CDR1 MNHNY, CDR2 SVGAGI (reference sequence). The CDR3 DNA reads as TGTGCCAGCAGTCAGGGGGCGGGCAATCAGCCCCAGCATTTT. This sequence encodes CASSQGAGNQPQHF.

The V and J genes are TRBV25-1 and TRBJ2-2, with D uncertain. The V gene lost 4 bases and the J gene lost 6 bases, with 12 bases spanning the gap. Germline V CDR1 and CDR2: MGHDK, SYGVNS. The CDR3 covers 14 residues. In DNA form, the CDR3 reads TGTGCCAGCAGTGTGGGTGAGGTGGCCGGGGAGCTGTTTTTT. This encodes CASSVGEVAGELFF.

The CDR3 is CASSFQGWYTEAFF. The CDR3 nucleotides read TGTGCCAGTAGTTTTCAGGGCTGGTACACTGAAGCTTTCTTT. The chain uses TRBV19 and TRBJ1-1, with D perhaps TRBD1 (5 bases). CDR3 length: 14 residues. The germline V gene has CDR1 LNHDA and CDR2 SQIVND (reference sequence). Trimming shortened V by 5 bases and J by 3 bases, and 13 bases separated the two germline ends.

This clone was counted only a few times. The J gene is TRBJ2-5, the V gene TRBV13, with TRBD2 matching 10 bases. The V gene end was trimmed by 3 bases and the J gene end by 5 bases; junction bases not matched to a gene: 6. This CDR3 has 15 residues. Germline CDR1 reads PRHDT; CDR2 reads FYEKMQ (reference sequence). This CDR3 is CASSFERGGPETQYF. For the CDR3, the DNA is TGTGCCAGCAGCTTCGAGCGGGGGGGCCCGGAGACCCAGTACTTC. The whole variable domain, filled in from reference TRBV13 and TRBJ2-5, reads AAGVIQSPRHLIKEKRETATLKCYPIPRHDTVYWYQQGPGQDPQFLISFYEKMQSDKGSIPDRFSAQQFSDYHSELNMSSLELGDSALYFCASSFERGGPETQYFGPGTRLLVL.

There are a few counts of this clone. The rearrangement joins TRBV10-3 to TRBJ1-1; TRBD1 agrees at 8 bases. V shed 3 bases, J shed 3 bases, and the junction held 6 bases outside the gene matches. The CDR3 has 15 amino acids. The germline CDR1 and CDR2 sequences are ENHRY and SYGVKD. In DNA, the CDR3 is TGTGCCATCAGTGAAGAGACAGGGGAGGACACTGAAGCTTTCTTT. It yields the protein CAISEETGEDTEAFF.

The V call is TRBV25-1, the J call TRBJ1-2; 8 bases match TRBD1. This CDR3 region has 15 residues. CDR1 and CDR2 (germline): MGHDK, SYGVNS. The V and J ends lost 1 base and 8 bases, in that order; junction bases with no gene match: 9. CDR3 in amino acids: CASSESTGAPRGYTF. In nucleotides, the CDR3 is TGTGCCAGCAGTGAATCGACAGGGGCCCCGAGGGGCTACACCTTC.

This clone showed up just a few times. The chain joins TRBV13 to TRBJ2-7; D possibly corresponds to TRBD2 (5 bases). The CDR3 sequence is 12 residues long. Germline assignment: CDR1 PRHDT and CDR2 FYEKMQ (reference sequence). V gave up 3 bases and J gave up 6 bases, with 9 bases separating them. The CDR3 sequence is CASSFLGSEQYF. DNA for the CDR3: TGTGCCAGCAGCTTTTTAGGGAGCGAGCAGTACTTC.

The rearrangement joins TRBV7-9 to TRBJ1-3; D is possibly TRBD1 (5 bases). Trimming shortened V by 5 bases and J by 2 bases, and 13 bases separated the two germline ends. Germline CDR1 is SEHNR and CDR2 is FQNEAQ (reference sequence). This CDR3 is 15 amino acids long. The CDR3 is CASSPLQGPGNTIYF. In DNA, the CDR3 is TGTGCCAGCAGCCCCCTGCAGGGTCCTGGAAACACCATATATTTT.

The chain is built from TRBV18 and TRBJ1-5; the D gene is possibly TRBD1 (5 bases). The germline V gene encodes CDR1 KGHSH and CDR2 LQKENI. The CDR3 extends over 14 amino acids. V lost 3 bases, J lost 3 bases, and 9 bases lay in between. The DNA for the CDR3 is TGTGCCAGCTCACCTGTGGGGCCCAATCAGCCCCAGCATTTT. This sequence encodes CASSPVGPNQPQHF.

This chain connects TRBV2 to TRBJ1-5; tentative D call: TRBD1 (5 bases). The V gene's germline CDR1 is SNHLY and CDR2 FYNNEI. V was clipped by 4 bases and J by 1 base, with 14 bases between them. This CDR3 is 16 amino acids long. The CDR3 DNA is TGTGCCAGCAGTGGGGGCTATTTGGGAAGCAATCAGCCCCAGCATTTT. This gives the protein CASSGGYLGSNQPQHF.

There are a few counts of this clone. V usage is TRBV2 and J usage is TRBJ2-7; the D gene is possibly TRBD2 (6 bases). V was trimmed by 8 bases and J by 9 bases, leaving 17 bases between them. The CDR3 length is 12 residues. The germline V gene has CDR1 SNHLY and CDR2 FYNNEI. CDR3 amino acids: CASRHWGVGQYF. The CDR3 region has the DNA TGTGCCAGCCGCCACTGGGGGGTGGGGCAGTACTTC.

The V and J genes are TRBV7-6 and TRBJ2-7, with 8 bases fitting TRBD2. The CDR3 runs to 13 residues. Unmatched junction bases numbered 3, after V lost 5 bases and J lost 3 bases. Germline V lookup: CDR1 SGHVS, CDR2 FNYEAQ. The CDR3 DNA follows: TGTGCCAGCAGCCCTGCGGGGGGCTACGAGCAGTACTTC. Amino acids: CASSPAGGYEQYF.